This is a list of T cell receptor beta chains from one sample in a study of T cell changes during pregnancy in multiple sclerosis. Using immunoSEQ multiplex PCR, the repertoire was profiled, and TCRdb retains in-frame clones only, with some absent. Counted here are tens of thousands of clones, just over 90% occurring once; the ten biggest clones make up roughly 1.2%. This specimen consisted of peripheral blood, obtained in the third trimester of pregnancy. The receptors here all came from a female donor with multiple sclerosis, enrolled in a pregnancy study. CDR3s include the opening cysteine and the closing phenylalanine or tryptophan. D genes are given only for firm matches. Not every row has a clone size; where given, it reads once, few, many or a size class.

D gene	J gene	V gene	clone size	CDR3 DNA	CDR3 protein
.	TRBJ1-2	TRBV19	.	TGTGCCAGTAGTATAAAGCGCTATGGCTACACCTTC	CASSIKRYGYTF
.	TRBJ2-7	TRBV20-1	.	TGCAGTGCTAGTTCGTCCTACGAGCAGTACTTC	CSASSSYEQYF
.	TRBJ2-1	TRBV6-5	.	TGTGCCAGCAGTTCCGGGGATACTAGGGGGAATGAGCAGTTCTTC	CASSSGDTRGNEQFF
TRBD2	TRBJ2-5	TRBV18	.	TGTGCCAGCTCACCACCGAGGGGGCTAGCGGGAGGTGAGACCCAGTACTTC	CASSPPRGLAGGETQYF
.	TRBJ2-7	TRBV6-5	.	TGTGCCAGCAGTTACTCCCCGCGGGGGCTGAACGAGCAGTACTTC	CASSYSPRGLNEQYF
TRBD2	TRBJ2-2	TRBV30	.	TGTGCCTGGATGTTCGGGACTAGCGGGGTTAACACCGGGGAGCTGTTTTTT	CAWMFGTSGVNTGELFF
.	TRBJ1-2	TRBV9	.	TGTGCCAGCAGCGAAGGACCGGGGGTTGCCTATGGCTACACCTTC	CASSEGPGVAYGYTF
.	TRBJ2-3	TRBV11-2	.	TGTGCCAGCAGCTTATTCGCTAGCTTCTATACAGATACGCAGTATTTT	CASSLFASFYTDTQYF
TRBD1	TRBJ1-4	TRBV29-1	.	TGCAGCGTTAGGACAGGGGGCGATGAAAAACTGTTTTTT	CSVRTGGDEKLFF
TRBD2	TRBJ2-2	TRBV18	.	TGTGCCAGCTCACCTCATTCACACCCGACTAGCGGGACCGGGGAGCTGTTTTTT	CASSPHSHPTSGTGELFF
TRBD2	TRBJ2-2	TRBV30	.	TGTGCCTGCCAGACTAGCGAGGCCGGGGAGCTGTTTTTT	CACQTSEAGELFF
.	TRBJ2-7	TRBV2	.	TGTGCCAGCAGTGGACTCTACGAGCAGTACTTC	CASSGLYEQYF
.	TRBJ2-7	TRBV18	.	TGTGCCAGCTCACCACTCGACTACCGGGGTGAGCAGTACTTC	CASSPLDYRGEQYF
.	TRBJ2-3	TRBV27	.	TGTGCCAGCAGTTTTTGGACAGGCACAGATACGCAGTATTTT	CASSFWTGTDTQYF
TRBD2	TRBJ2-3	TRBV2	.	TGTGCCAGGGGAGCAGCGGGAGGAACAGATACGCAGTATTTT	CARGAAGGTDTQYF
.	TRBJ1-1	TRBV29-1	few	TGCAGCGTTGTACCGGAGGGCACTGAAGCTTTCTTT	CSVVPEGTEAFF
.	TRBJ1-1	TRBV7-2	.	TGTGCCAGCCAGCTCCTAGGCGATACTGAAGCTTTCTTT	CASQLLGDTEAFF
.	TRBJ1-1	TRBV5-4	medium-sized	TGTGCCAGCAGCTTGCTAGGGGAGGGGAACACTGAAGCTTTCTTT	CASSLLGEGNTEAFF
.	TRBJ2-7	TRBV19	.	TGTGCCAGTAGTCTACTGACTGGCTACGAGCAGTACTTC	CASSLLTGYEQYF
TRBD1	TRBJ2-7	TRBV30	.	TGTGCCTGGACCGGGACAGGAATGTACGAGCAGTACTTC	CAWTGTGMYEQYF
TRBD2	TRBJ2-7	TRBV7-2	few	TGTGCCAGCAGCGCCCGACTAGCGGGGGAACGCTACGAGCAGTACTTC	CASSARLAGERYEQYF
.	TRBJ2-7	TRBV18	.	TGTGCCAGCTCACCAGAGGGGGTCTCCTACGAGCAGTACTTC	CASSPEGVSYEQYF
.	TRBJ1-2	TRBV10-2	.	TGCGCCAGCAGTGCCGTTTTGCGGCTTGGCTACACCTTC	CASSAVLRLGYTF
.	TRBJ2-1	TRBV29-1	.	TGCAGCCCCCGCGGAGGGGAGAGGGATGAGCAGTTCTTC	CSPRGGERDEQFF